These 27 T cell receptor beta chains were sequenced from one sample in a study of post-analysis software for immune sequencing data. Their recognized antigens are unknown. Incorporated into the TCR beta cDNA libraries were unique molecular identifiers, which served to reduce PCR and sequencing biases. TCRdb called the PCR reads again in MiXCR, with one record for every CDR3 protein. The sample shows 430,000 or so distinct CDR3 sequences, approximately 38% of them seen only once. Broader study findings: Patients carried roughly 5 TRBV segments more frequently than controls did, and TRBV5-6, TRBV5-1 and TRBV20-1 were among them.

Sequencing input: blood. The receptor source for this set is a girl aged 2 to 9 with multiple sclerosis.

Only a few counts were recorded for this clonotype. The V call is TRBV29-1, the J call TRBJ2-3; 14 nucleotides agree with TRBD2. The CDR3 contains 15 residues. The ends lost 7 bases at V and 7 bases at J; junction bases unmatched: 10. CDR1 SQVTM and CDR2 ANQGSEA come from the germline V gene. The CDR3 loop reads CSASGTSGSLYTQYF. DNA of the CDR3: TGCAGCGCCTCTGGGACTAGCGGGAGTTTATATACGCAGTATTTT.

The chain is built from TRBV29-1 and TRBJ1-1; TRBD1 is a possible D gene (6 bases). The CDR3 consists of 14 residues. CDR1 is SQVTM and CDR2 is ANQGSEA in the germline V gene. V lost 5 bases and J lost 7, with 20 bases in between. Written as DNA, the CDR3 is TGCAGCGTTCTGAGGGGGGGATTTAGGATTGAAGCTTTCTTT. As protein: CSVLRGGFRIEAFF. Based on the CDR3 plus reference TRBV29-1 and TRBJ1-1, the full variable domain is SAVISQKPSRDICQRGTSLTIQCQVDSQVTMMFWYRQQPGQSLTLIATANQGSEATYESGFVIDKFPISRPNLTFSTLTVSNMSPEDSSIYLCSVLRGGFRIEAFFGQGTRLTVV.

The chain employs TRBV6-6 and TRBJ1-6; D might be TRBD1 (6 bases). Germline V gene lookup returns CDR1 MNHNY and CDR2 SVGAGI (reference sequence). V lost 0 bases to trimming and J lost 9 bases, with 15 bases between them. The CDR3 runs to 16 residues. In DNA form, the CDR3 reads TGTGCCAGCAGTTACTCCCCCGGACGGGGGCGTTCACCCCTCCACTTT. Translating gives CASSYSPGRGRSPLHF.

In this sample, this clonotype turned up a few times. The rearrangement uses TRBV6-2 or TRBV6-3 and TRBJ2-7, with D tentatively TRBD1 (6 bases). Germline V gene lookup returns CDR1 MNHEY and CDR2 SVGEGT. The V end was cut by 3 bases, the J end by 4 bases, with 10 bases between. This CDR3 is built from 13 residues. The CDR3: CASSYRTAYEQYF. The CDR3 DNA sequence: TGTGCCAGCAGTTATAGGACAGCATACGAGCAGTACTTC.

The rearrangement joins TRBV5-1 to TRBJ2-1; 15 bases match TRBD2. Trimming took 3 bases from V and 9 from J; bases not matched to a gene: 4. Germline values: CDR1 SGHRS, CDR2 YFSETQ. CDR3 length: 15 residues. The CDR3 here is CASSSGLAGGIEQFF. The CDR3 bases are TGCGCCAGCAGCTCGGGACTAGCGGGAGGTATTGAGCAGTTCTTC.

This rearrangement joins TRBV4-1 to TRBJ2-5; D perhaps matches TRBD2 (5 bases). The CDR3 contains 18 residues. CDR1 is MGHRA and CDR2 is YSYEKL in the germline V gene. The germline V and J ends were trimmed by 0 bases and 0 bases, with 17 bases remaining between them. CDR3 amino acids: CASSQDEEAEPYQETQYF. The DNA of the CDR3 is TGCGCCAGCAGCCAAGATGAGGAGGCAGAGCCGTACCAAGAGACCCAGTACTTC.

The gene calls are TRBV5-1 and TRBJ1-1, with TRBD1 matching over 8 bases. The ends lost 4 bases at V and 4 bases at J; junction bases unmatched: 9. Germline CDR1 and CDR2: SGHRS and YFSETQ. This CDR3 is 15 amino acids long. The CDR3 DNA reads as TGCGCCAGCAGCCTAAGGACAGGGCGGGCCACTGAAGCTTTCTTT. Translated, it gives CASSLRTGRATEAFF.

This chain uses TRBV6-1 with TRBJ1-1; 7 positions match TRBD1. Germline V gene sequence: CDR1 MNHNS, CDR2 SASEGT. CDR3 length equals 15 residues. J was trimmed by 1 base and V by 4 bases; bases with no gene match: 6. The CDR3 loop is CASSVHRTGNTEAFF. As DNA, the CDR3 is TGTGCCAGCAGTGTTCATCGGACAGGGAACACTGAAGCTTTCTTT.

The rearrangement links TRBV5-6 to TRBJ1-1; TRBD1 might be the D (6 bases). V lost 4 bases, J lost 4 bases, and 11 bases lay in between. Germline assignment: CDR1 SGHDT and CDR2 YYEEEE. This CDR3 is built from 13 residues. Here the CDR3 reads CASSLRGGTEAFF. CDR3 bases: TGTGCCAGCAGCCTCCGAGGGGGCACTGAAGCTTTCTTT.

The chain is built from TRBV28 and TRBJ2-1; 7 bases are a match to TRBD2. Trimming at V came to 10 bases and at J to 3 bases, leaving 15 bases not matched to a gene. The CDR3 has 16 residues. CDR1 is MDHEN and CDR2 is SYDVKM in the germline V gene. This CDR3 reads CATGLVGLSGYNEQFF. The CDR3 DNA reads TGTGCCACCGGACTAGTGGGTCTATCGGGCTACAATGAGCAGTTCTTC.

This chain joins TRBV2 and TRBJ1-1; D remains ambiguous. Trimming left V 1 base short and J 1 base short, with 13 bases between. The CDR3 covers 16 residues. Germline CDR1 is SNHLY and CDR2 is FYNNEI. The CDR3 DNA reads TGTGCCAGCAGTGAAGGGCCAGGTCGGGGGAACACTGAAGCTTTCTTT. Its protein is CASSEGPGRGNTEAFF.

This clonotype has just a few counts. The chain has TRBV4-1 and TRBJ2-7; 8 bases match TRBD1. Germline CDR1 MGHRA, CDR2 YSYEKL. Trimming removed 1 base from V and 3 bases from J; junction bases left unmatched: 5. The length of the CDR3 is 15 residues. CDR3 sequence (DNA): TGCGCCAGCAGCCAAGGCCCCGGGACAGGCTACGAGCAGTACTTC. Translating gives CASSQGPGTGYEQYF.

The V and J genes are TRBV10-3 and TRBJ1-2; no reliable D call. V was shortened by 8 bases and J by 4 bases, with 8 bases between the two germline ends. Germline V CDR1 and CDR2: ENHRY, SYGVKD. The length of the CDR3 is 11 residues. The CDR3 sequence: CAIFSPYGYTF. The CDR3 DNA follows: TGTGCCATCTTCAGTCCCTATGGCTACACCTTC.

The chain links TRBV11-2 to TRBJ2-3; D may match TRBD1 or TRBD2 (5 bases each). Germline CDR1 is SGHAT and CDR2 is FQNNGV. This CDR3 is 18 amino acids long. V was cut by 4 bases and J by 0 bases, with 20 bases left in between. CDR3 region: CASSSRFDGAESTDTQYF. The CDR3 nucleotides read TGTGCCAGCAGCTCCAGATTCGACGGGGCAGAAAGCACAGATACGCAGTATTTT. Full variable domain (remainder filled in from reference TRBV11-2 and TRBJ2-3): EAGVAQSPRYKIIEKRQSVAFWCNPISGHATLYWYQQILGQGPKLLIQFQNNGVVDDSQLPKDRFSAERLKGVDSTLKIQPAKLEDSAVYLCASSSRFDGAESTDTQYFGPGTRLTVL.

The rearrangement uses TRBV12-3 or TRBV12-4 and TRBJ1-1, with 8 nucleotides matching TRBD1. The CDR3 spans 14 residues. The V segment lost 1 base and the J segment 4 bases; nucleotides outside the gene matches: 2. The CDR3: CASSLGTGFTEAFF. Here the CDR3 DNA reads TGTGCCAGCAGTTTAGGGACAGGGTTCACTGAAGCTTTCTTT.

The chain employs TRBV11-2 and TRBJ1-6; D call uncertain. This CDR3 region has 14 residues. The germline V gene encodes CDR1 SGHAT and CDR2 FQNNGV. V was trimmed by 5 bases and J by 7 bases, leaving 12 bases between them. Here the CDR3 DNA reads TGTGCCAGCAGCGACCGCACATTCAATTCACCCCTCCACTTT. This codes for CASSDRTFNSPLHF.

In this sample, this clonotype turned up once. V usage is TRBV6-1 and J usage is TRBJ2-2, with 7 positions matching TRBD1. V trimming: 4 bases; J trimming: 3 bases; junction bases outside the gene matches: 14. The germline gives CDR1 MNHNS, CDR2 SASEGT. The CDR3 extends over 18 amino acids. As DNA, the CDR3 is TGTGCCAGCAGTGCCCCGATTGGGGGACAGCCAGACACCGGGGAGCTGTTTTTT. It specifies CASSAPIGGQPDTGELFF.

On this clonotype itself: A junction end diverges from the germline sequence, so it may reflect a read error. This chain connects TRBV9 to TRBJ1-2; no clear D. The CDR3 has 15 residues. Per germline, CDR1 SGDLS and CDR2 YYNGEE. The CDR3 DNA reads TGTGCCAGCAGTGTAGAAGCCGGGAAAAAATATGGCTACACCTTC. Protein sequence: CASSVEAGKKYGYTF. Combining the CDR3 with reference TRBV9 and TRBJ1-2 gives the whole variable domain DSGVTQTPKHLITATGQRVTLRCSPRSGDLSVYWYQQSLDQGLQFLIQYYNGEERAKGNILERFSAQQFPDLHSELNLSSLELGDSALYFCASSVEAGKKYGYTFGSGTRLTVV.

The genes are TRBV28 and TRBJ2-1, with 7 bases lining up with TRBD2. CDR1 is MDHEN, CDR2 SYDVKM, per germline. Trimming at V came to 5 bases and at J to 6 bases, leaving 7 bases not matched to a gene. This CDR3 region has 14 residues. CDR3 coding DNA: TGTGCCAGCAGTCCGAGCGGGATAGCCAATGAGCAGTTCTTC. It specifies CASSPSGIANEQFF.

This clonotype was detected a few times. The chain has TRBV6-4 and TRBJ2-6; TRBD1 aligns across 7 bases. J gave up 0 bases and V 4 bases, and 9 bases lay outside the gene matches. This CDR3 region has 18 residues. Germline CDR1 MRHNA, CDR2 SNTAGT. CDR3 amino acids: CASSASGTASSGANVLTF. Here the CDR3 DNA reads TGTGCCAGCAGTGCATCCGGGACAGCCTCCTCTGGGGCCAACGTCCTGACTTTC.

The chain carries TRBV6-2 or TRBV6-3 and TRBJ2-7; tentatively, D is TRBD1 (8 bases). Trimming pared 2 bases from V and 6 bases from J, leaving 20 bases between. Germline V CDR1 and CDR2: MNHEY, SVGEGT. This CDR3 has 16 amino acids. CDR3 protein: CASSYPDRGGFLEQYF. CDR3 in DNA: TGTGCCAGCAGTTACCCAGACAGGGGAGGGTTCCTCGAGCAGTACTTC.

The chain links TRBV10-3 to TRBJ2-1; 8 bases line up with TRBD2. The J segment lost 14 bases and the V segment lost 6 bases, leaving 30 bases of the junction unmatched. CDR1 is ENHRY and CDR2 is SYGVKD in the germline V gene. The CDR3 loop spans 19 amino acids. The chain's CDR3 is CAISRGPQGPGLAPHSKFF. CDR3 DNA: TGTGCCATCAGCCGGGGGCCCCAGGGGCCCGGACTAGCCCCCCACAGCAAGTTCTTC.

The chain is built from TRBV29-1 and TRBJ2-2; 9 bases fit TRBD1. The germline CDR1 and CDR2 sequences are SQVTM and ANQGSEA. CDR3 size: 14 residues. V trimming: 3 bases; J trimming: 3 bases; junction bases outside the gene matches: 2. The CDR3 here is CSVDTGGDTGELFF. CDR3 sequence (DNA): TGCAGCGTTGATACAGGGGGCGACACCGGGGAGCTGTTTTTT.

This chain connects TRBV9 to TRBJ2-1; 8 bases map to TRBD2. The germline CDR1 and CDR2 sequences are SGDLS and YYNGEE. The J segment lost 8 bases and the V segment lost 0 bases, leaving 4 bases of the junction unmatched. This CDR3 spans 14 amino acids. CDR3 region: CASSVAGLAHEQFF. The CDR3 DNA is TGTGCCAGCAGCGTAGCTGGACTAGCCCATGAGCAGTTCTTC.

CDR3 bases: TGTGCCAGCGGGGCTACAGCGGGAAACGAGCAGTACTTC. The encoded protein is CASGATAGNEQYF. The gene calls are TRBV27 and TRBJ2-7, with TRBD2 matching over 7 bases. CDR3 length equals 13 residues. Germline assignment: CDR1 MNHEY and CDR2 SMNVEV (reference sequence). After removal of 8 bases from V and 5 bases from J, the junction contained 9 bases not matched to a gene.

V gene TRBV29-1 combines with J gene TRBJ2-3; a weak D match, TRBD2 (7 bases). CDR3 length: 13 amino acids. The germline CDR1 and CDR2 sequences are SQVTM and ANQGSEA. Trimming removed 6 bases from V and 2 bases from J, with 12 bases in between. The CDR3 DNA reads as TGCAGCGTGGGGGGGCTAAACACAGATACGCAGTATTTT. Translation: CSVGGLNTDTQYF.

The V call is TRBV20-1, the J call TRBJ2-1; tentative D call: TRBD2 (5 bases). CDR3 length: 16 amino acids. V lost 4 bases to trimming and J lost 4 bases, with 20 bases between them. Germline assignment: CDR1 DFQATT and CDR2 SNEGSKA (reference sequence). This CDR3 is CSAIYSASRTYNEQFF. The CDR3 DNA is TGCAGTGCTATCTATTCGGCTAGCAGGACGTACAATGAGCAGTTCTTC.